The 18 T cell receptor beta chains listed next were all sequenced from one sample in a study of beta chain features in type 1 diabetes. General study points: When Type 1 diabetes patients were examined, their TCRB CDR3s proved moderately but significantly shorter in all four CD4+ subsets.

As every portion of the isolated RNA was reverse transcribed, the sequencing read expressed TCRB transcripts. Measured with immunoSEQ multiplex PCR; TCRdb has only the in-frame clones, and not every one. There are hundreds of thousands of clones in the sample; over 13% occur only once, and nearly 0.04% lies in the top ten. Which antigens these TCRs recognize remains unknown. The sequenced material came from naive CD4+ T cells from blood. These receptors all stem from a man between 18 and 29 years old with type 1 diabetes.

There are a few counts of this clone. The DNA for the CDR3 is TGTGCCAGCAGCCGGGACGTGGGCAATGAGCAGTTCTTC. It is translated as CASSRDVGNEQFF. The chain couples TRBV11-1 to TRBJ2-1; D is perhaps TRBD1 or TRBD2 (5 bases each). The CDR3 is 13 residues long. Germline V gene lookup returns CDR1 SGHAT and CDR2 FQDESV (reference sequence). With 5 bases removed from V and 6 bases from J, the gap between germline ends came to 11 bases.

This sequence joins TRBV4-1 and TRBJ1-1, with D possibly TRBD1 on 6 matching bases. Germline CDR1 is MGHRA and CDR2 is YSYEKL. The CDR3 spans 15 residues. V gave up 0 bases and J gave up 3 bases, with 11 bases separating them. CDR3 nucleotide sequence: TGCGCCAGCAGCCAAGAGGGGGGCTGGGACACTGAAGCTTTCTTT. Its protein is CASSQEGGWDTEAFF.

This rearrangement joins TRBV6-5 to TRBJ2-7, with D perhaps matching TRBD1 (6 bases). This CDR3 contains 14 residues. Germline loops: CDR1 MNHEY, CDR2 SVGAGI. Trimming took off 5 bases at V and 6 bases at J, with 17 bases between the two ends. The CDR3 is CASSPRDRFGEQYF. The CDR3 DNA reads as TGTGCCAGCAGTCCCCGTGACAGGTTTGGCGAGCAGTACTTC.

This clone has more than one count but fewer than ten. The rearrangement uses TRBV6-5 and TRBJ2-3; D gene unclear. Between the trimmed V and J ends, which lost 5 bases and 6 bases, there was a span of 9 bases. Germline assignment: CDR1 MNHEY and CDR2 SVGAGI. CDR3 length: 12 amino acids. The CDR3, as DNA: TGTGCCAGCAGTCTCCTGGGGGATACGCAGTATTTT. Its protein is CASSLLGDTQYF.

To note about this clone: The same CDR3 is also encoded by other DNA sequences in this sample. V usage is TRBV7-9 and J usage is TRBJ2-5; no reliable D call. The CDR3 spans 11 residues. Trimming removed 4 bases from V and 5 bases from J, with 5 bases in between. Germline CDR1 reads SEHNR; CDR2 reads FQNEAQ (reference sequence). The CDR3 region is CASSSPETQYF. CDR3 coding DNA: TGTGCCAGCAGCTCGCCGGAGACCCAGTACTTC.

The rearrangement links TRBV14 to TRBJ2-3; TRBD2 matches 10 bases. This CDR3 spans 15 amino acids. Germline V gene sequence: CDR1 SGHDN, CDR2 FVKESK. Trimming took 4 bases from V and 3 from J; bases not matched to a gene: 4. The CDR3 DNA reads TGTGCCAGCAGCCGGGTACTAGCGGGGACAGATACGCAGTATTTT. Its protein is CASSRVLAGTDTQYF.

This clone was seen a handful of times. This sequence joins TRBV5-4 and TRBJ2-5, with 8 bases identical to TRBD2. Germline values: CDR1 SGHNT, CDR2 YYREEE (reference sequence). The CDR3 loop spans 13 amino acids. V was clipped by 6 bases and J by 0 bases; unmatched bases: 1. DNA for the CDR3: TGTGCCAGCAAGCGGGAGTACCAAGAGACCCAGTACTTC. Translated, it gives CASKREYQETQYF.

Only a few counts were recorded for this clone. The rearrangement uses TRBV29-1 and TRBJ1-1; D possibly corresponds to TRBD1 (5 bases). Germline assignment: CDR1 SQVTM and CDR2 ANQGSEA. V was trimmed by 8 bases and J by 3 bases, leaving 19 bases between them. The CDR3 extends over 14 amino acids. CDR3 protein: CSSKGRLSDTEAFF. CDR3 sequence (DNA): TGCAGCTCCAAGGGGAGATTGTCGGACACTGAAGCTTTCTTT.

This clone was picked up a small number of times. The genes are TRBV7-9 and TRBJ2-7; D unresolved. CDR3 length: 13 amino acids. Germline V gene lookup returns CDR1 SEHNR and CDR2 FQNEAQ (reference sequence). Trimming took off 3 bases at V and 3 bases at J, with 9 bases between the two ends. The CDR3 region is CASSFGSRYEQYF. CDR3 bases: TGTGCCAGCAGCTTTGGATCACGCTACGAGCAGTACTTC.

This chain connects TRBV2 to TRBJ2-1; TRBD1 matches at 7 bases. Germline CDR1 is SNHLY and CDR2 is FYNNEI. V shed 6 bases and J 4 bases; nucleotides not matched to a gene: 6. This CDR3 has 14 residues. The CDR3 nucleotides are TGTGCCAGCAGCGGGACAGTCCCTTACAATGAGCAGTTCTTC. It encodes CASSGTVPYNEQFF.

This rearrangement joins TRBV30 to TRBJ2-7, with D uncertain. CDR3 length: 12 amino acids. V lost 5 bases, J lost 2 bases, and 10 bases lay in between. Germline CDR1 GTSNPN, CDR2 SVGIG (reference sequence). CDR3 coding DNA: TGTGCCTGGGGCGGCGCGGCCTACGAGCAGTACTTC. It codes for CAWGGAAYEQYF. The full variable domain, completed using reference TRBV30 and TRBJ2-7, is SQTIHQWPATLVQPVGSPLSLECTVEGTSNPNLYWYRQAAGRGLQLLFYSVGIGQISSEVPQNLSASRPQDRQFILSSKKLLLSDSGFYLCAWGGAAYEQYFGPGTRLTVT.

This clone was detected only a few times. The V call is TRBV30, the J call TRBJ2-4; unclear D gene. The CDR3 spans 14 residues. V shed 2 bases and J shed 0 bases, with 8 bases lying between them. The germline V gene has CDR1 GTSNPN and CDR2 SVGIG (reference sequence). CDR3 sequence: CAWSPAVAKNIQYF. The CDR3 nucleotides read TGTGCCTGGAGTCCCGCGGTAGCCAAAAACATTCAGTACTTC.

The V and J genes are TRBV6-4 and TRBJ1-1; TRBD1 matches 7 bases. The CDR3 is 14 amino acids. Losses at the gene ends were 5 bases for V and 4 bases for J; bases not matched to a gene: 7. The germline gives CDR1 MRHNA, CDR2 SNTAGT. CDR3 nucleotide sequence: TGTGCCAGCAGTCGCGGGACAGCGGGCACTGAAGCTTTCTTT. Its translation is CASSRGTAGTEAFF.

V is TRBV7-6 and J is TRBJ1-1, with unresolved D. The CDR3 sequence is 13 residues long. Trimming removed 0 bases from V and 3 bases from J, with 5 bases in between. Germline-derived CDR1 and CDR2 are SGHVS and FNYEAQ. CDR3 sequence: CASSLAGDTEAFF. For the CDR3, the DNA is TGTGCCAGCAGCTTAGCCGGGGACACTGAAGCTTTCTTT.

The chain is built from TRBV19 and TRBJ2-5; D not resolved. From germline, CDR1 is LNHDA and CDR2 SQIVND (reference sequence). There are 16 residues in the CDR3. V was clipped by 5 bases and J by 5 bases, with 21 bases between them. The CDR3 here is CASSADRPSYGETQYF. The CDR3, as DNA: TGTGCCAGTAGTGCGGACCGTCCTTCCTACGGGGAGACCCAGTACTTC.

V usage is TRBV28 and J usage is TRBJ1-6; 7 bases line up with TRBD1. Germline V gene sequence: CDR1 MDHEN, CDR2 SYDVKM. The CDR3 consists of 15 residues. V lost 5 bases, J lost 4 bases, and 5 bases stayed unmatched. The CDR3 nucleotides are TGTGCCAGCAGTCCATCGACAGGGTATAATTCACCCCTCCACTTT. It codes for CASSPSTGYNSPLHF.

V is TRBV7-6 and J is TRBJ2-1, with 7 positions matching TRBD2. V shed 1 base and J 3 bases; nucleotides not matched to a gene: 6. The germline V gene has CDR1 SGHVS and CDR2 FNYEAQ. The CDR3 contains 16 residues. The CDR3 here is CASSLGSGGRYNEQFF. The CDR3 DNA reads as TGTGCCAGCAGCTTAGGTTCGGGAGGTCGCTACAATGAGCAGTTCTTC.

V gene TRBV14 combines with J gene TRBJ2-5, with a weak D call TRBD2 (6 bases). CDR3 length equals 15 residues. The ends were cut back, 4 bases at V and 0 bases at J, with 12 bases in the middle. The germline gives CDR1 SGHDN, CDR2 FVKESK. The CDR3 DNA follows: TGTGCCAGCAGCCGAGGAGGGTCCAACCAAGAGACCCAGTACTTC. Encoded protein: CASSRGGSNQETQYF. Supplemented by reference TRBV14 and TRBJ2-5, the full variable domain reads EAGVTQFPSHSVIEKGQTVTLRCDPISGHDNLYWYRRVMGKEIKFLLHFVKESKQDESGMPNNRFLAERTGGTYSTLKVQPAELEDSGVYFCASSRGGSNQETQYFGPGTRLLVL.